What follows are 31 T cell receptor beta chains derived from one specimen sequenced in a study of sequential checkpoint blockade in melanoma. The protocol was immunoSEQ multiplex PCR, while the TCRdb copy is restricted to in-frame clones and leaves out a portion. The data show fewer than 35,000 clones, 70% to 90% seen once. The treatment is: randomized to nivolumab then ipilimumab (arm A) or the reverse (arm B). Material: CD8+ T cells sorted from blood (inferred from file names), obtained from a patient given nivolumab and ipilimumab in sequence. The receptors here all came from a human donor with melanoma.

The chain links TRBV19 to TRBJ1-1; D perhaps matches TRBD1 (5 bases). The CDR3 sequence is 13 residues long. CDR1 and CDR2 from the germline V gene are LNHDA and SQIVND (reference sequence). Between the trimmed V and J ends, which lost 5 bases and 4 bases, there was a span of 11 bases. This CDR3 is CASSGGGITEAFF. DNA for the CDR3: TGTGCCAGTAGTGGGGGGGGTATCACTGAAGCTTTCTTT.

This clone appeared a few times. J is TRBJ2-1 and V is TRBV6-4; 10 bases are shared with TRBD2. CDR3 length equals 15 residues. The germline CDR1 and CDR2 sequences are MRHNA and SNTAGT. The junction had 3 bases not matched to a gene; V was cut back by 3 bases and J by 4 bases. The CDR3 DNA reads TGTGCCAGCAGTGAGACTAGCGGGTTTTACAATGAGCAGTTCTTC. This codes for CASSETSGFYNEQFF.

This sequence joins TRBV9 and TRBJ2-7, with TRBD2 matching over 7 bases. The CDR3 runs 13 residues. Looked up from germline, CDR1 is SGDLS and CDR2 is YYNGEE. V shed 4 bases, J shed 2 bases, and the junction held 3 bases outside the gene matches. In nucleotides, the CDR3 is TGTGCCAGCAGCTTCGGGACTACCTACGAGCAGTACTTC. It translates to CASSFGTTYEQYF.

The chain is built from TRBV30 and TRBJ2-2; the D gene is possibly TRBD1 (5 bases). The CDR3 loop spans 13 amino acids. CDR1 GTSNPN and CDR2 SVGIG come from the germline V gene (reference sequence). Trimming took 3 bases from V and 4 from J, leaving 9 bases between them. CDR3 DNA: TGTGCCTGGAGGGGGCAGAGCACCGGGGAGCTGTTTTTT. Amino acids: CAWRGQSTGELFF.

This clone has just one count. The rearrangement links TRBV5-6 to TRBJ2-7, with 10 positions matching TRBD1. J gave up 2 bases and V 6 bases, and 5 bases lay outside the gene matches. In germline, CDR1 is SGHDT, CDR2 YYEEEE. The CDR3 runs to 14 residues. The CDR3 bases are TGTGCCAGCACTTATGGGACAGGGGCCTACGAGCAGTACTTC. The encoded protein is CASTYGTGAYEQYF.

The chain carries TRBV11-2 and TRBJ2-2; 9 bases are shared with TRBD2. Trimming took 5 bases from V and 6 from J; bases not matched to a gene: 4. Germline lookup yields CDR1 SGHAT and CDR2 FQNNGV. This CDR3 is built from 14 residues. The CDR3 sequence is CASSRRGGPGELFF. CDR3 sequence (DNA): TGTGCCAGCAGCAGGCGGGGGGGGCCCGGGGAGCTGTTTTTT.

The rearrangement uses TRBV7-6 and TRBJ2-7; D is perhaps TRBD1 (5 bases). Per the germline V gene, CDR1 is SGHVS and CDR2 is FNYEAQ. Between the trimmed V and J ends, which lost 1 base and 3 bases, there was a span of 13 bases. The CDR3 has 15 residues. The CDR3: CASSLGPQGSYEQYF. Here the CDR3 DNA reads TGTGCCAGCAGCTTAGGCCCCCAGGGTAGCTACGAGCAGTACTTC.

The V call is TRBV11-2, the J call TRBJ2-5; 7 nucleotides match TRBD1. Germline assignment: CDR1 SGHAT and CDR2 FQNNGV. The V and J ends lost 3 bases and 2 bases, in that order; junction bases with no gene match: 12. The CDR3 runs to 17 residues. The DNA for the CDR3 is TGTGCCAGCAGCTTTATAGCTTGGACAGGCCCTCAAGAGACCCAGTACTTC. Protein product: CASSFIAWTGPQETQYF.

The chain has TRBV2 and TRBJ2-2; D tentatively fits TRBD1 or TRBD2 (6 bases each). The CDR3 covers 12 residues. The germline CDR1 and CDR2 sequences are SNHLY and FYNNEI. Between the trimmed V and J ends, which lost 10 bases and 4 bases, there was a span of 10 bases. CDR3 in amino acids: CAIRGGTGELFF. The CDR3, as DNA: TGTGCCATCAGGGGAGGCACCGGGGAGCTGTTTTTT. The variable domain in full, with the rest retrieved from reference TRBV2 and TRBJ2-2, is EPEVTQTPSHQVTQMGQEVILRCVPISNHLYFYWYRQILGQKVEFLVSFYNNEISEKSEIFDDQFSVERPDGSNFTLKIRSTKLEDSAMYFCAIRGGTGELFFGEGSRLTVL.

Only one count was recorded for this clone. V and J are TRBV6-1 and TRBJ2-7; D perhaps matches TRBD2 (6 bases). This CDR3 is built from 15 residues. Trimming took off 5 bases at V and 0 bases at J, with 14 bases between the two ends. Germline CDR1 reads MNHNS; CDR2 reads SASEGT. The CDR3 here is CASSFVGGSSYEQYF. The CDR3 coding sequence is TGTGCCAGCAGTTTTGTCGGGGGTAGCTCCTACGAGCAGTACTTC.

V usage is TRBV7-8 and J usage is TRBJ2-7, with D possibly matching TRBD1 (5 bases). V dropped 5 bases and J dropped 0 bases, with 11 bases sitting between them. This CDR3 region has 14 residues. Per germline, CDR1 SGHVS and CDR2 FQNEAQ. CDR3 sequence reads: CASSPWGGSYEQYF. Written as DNA, the CDR3 is TGTGCCAGCAGCCCCTGGGGCGGCTCCTACGAGCAGTACTTC.

V usage is TRBV27 and J usage is TRBJ2-1; 10 positions agree with TRBD1. The CDR3 is 15 amino acids. CDR1 MNHEY and CDR2 SMNVEV come from the germline V gene (reference sequence). The ends lost 2 bases at V and 3 bases at J; junction bases unmatched: 1. The CDR3 reads CASSLGQGVYNEQFF. The CDR3 region has the DNA TGTGCCAGCAGTTTAGGACAGGGGGTCTACAATGAGCAGTTCTTC.

J is TRBJ2-1 and V is TRBV2, with TRBD2 matching over 11 bases. The CDR3 contains 15 residues. Germline V gene lookup returns CDR1 SNHLY and CDR2 FYNNEI. The trim removed 6 bases at V and 8 bases at J, leaving 9 bases unmatched. The CDR3 DNA is TGTGCCAGCAGGGCGACTAGCGGGAACCTTGATGAGCAGTTCTTC. It translates to CASRATSGNLDEQFF.

The chain combines TRBV11-2 with TRBJ2-5; 10 bases map to TRBD1. Germline CDR1 is SGHAT and CDR2 is FQNNGV. This CDR3 is built from 17 residues. Germline trimming cut 1 base from V and 7 bases from J; bases unmatched to any gene: 12. CDR3 DNA sequence: TGTGCCAGCAGCTTAGGCGTCCCGGGACAGGGGTGGGTGACCCAGTACTTC. This sequence encodes CASSLGVPGQGWVTQYF. The whole variable domain, remainder taken from reference TRBV11-2 and TRBJ2-5, is EAGVAQSPRYKIIEKRQSVAFWCNPISGHATLYWYQQILGQGPKLLIQFQNNGVVDDSQLPKDRFSAERLKGVDSTLKIQPAKLEDSAVYLCASSLGVPGQGWVTQYFGPGTRLLVL.

The gene calls are TRBV27 and TRBJ2-7; maybe TRBD2 (5 bases). Trimming stripped 10 bases from V and 0 bases from J, with 16 bases between. CDR1 and CDR2 (germline): MNHEY, SMNVEV (reference sequence). The CDR3 covers 14 residues. The CDR3 spells CATKLGSGSYEQYF. CDR3 in DNA: TGTGCCACCAAATTAGGGAGCGGCTCCTACGAGCAGTACTTC.

This rearrangement joins TRBV7-2 to TRBJ2-5; the match to TRBD2 covers 9 bases. Unmatched junction bases numbered 2, after V lost 0 bases and J lost 3 bases. CDR1 is SGHTA, CDR2 FQGNSA, per germline. The CDR3 runs to 15 residues. CDR3 bases: TGTGCCAGCAGCTTAGCTGGGACTAGCAAAGAGACCCAGTACTTC. Its protein is CASSLAGTSKETQYF.

J is TRBJ2-7 and V is TRBV27; 7 nucleotides line up with TRBD2. The CDR3 is made up of 15 amino acids. V lost 2 bases to trimming and J lost 4 bases; unmatched junction nucleotides: 8. Germline-derived CDR1 and CDR2 are MNHEY and SMNVEV (reference sequence). DNA for the CDR3: TGTGCCAGCAGTTTAGTCGCGGGAGTGCTGTACGAGCAGTACTTC. As protein: CASSLVAGVLYEQYF.

The J gene is TRBJ1-2, the V gene TRBV2, with D tentatively TRBD1 (5 bases). The V end was cut by 8 bases, the J end by 2 bases, with 15 bases between. The CDR3 is 14 amino acids. CDR1 SNHLY and CDR2 FYNNEI come from the germline V gene. CDR3 nucleotide sequence: TGTGCCAGCCATGGGGCTCAGGGCAACTATGGCTACACCTTC. This translates into CASHGAQGNYGYTF.

The chain uses TRBV6-1 and TRBJ1-3, with a tentative D call TRBD1 (5 bases). Germline V lookup: CDR1 MNHNS, CDR2 SASEGT. Trimming pared 4 bases from V and 2 bases from J, leaving 6 bases between. This CDR3 has 13 amino acids. The CDR3 DNA follows: TGTGCCAGCAGTGGCAGGGCTGGAAACACCATATATTTT. This encodes CASSGRAGNTIYF.

This clone was seen more than once but under ten times. The genes are TRBV11-2 and TRBJ1-6, with TRBD1 matching 7 bases. V was pared by 5 bases and J by 8 bases, with 6 bases of the junction left unmatched. Germline-derived CDR1 and CDR2 are SGHAT and FQNNGV. This CDR3 is built from 14 residues. DNA of the CDR3: TGTGCCAGCAGCATTCGACAGGGCCATTCACCCCTCCACTTT. Its protein product is CASSIRQGHSPLHF.

CDR3 DNA sequence: TGTGCCAGCAGCCTAGGACAGGGCCTAAGTAGCCTTACATATGGCTACACCTTC. Its translation is CASSLGQGLSSLTYGYTF. The rearrangement links TRBV5-4 to TRBJ1-2; 8 bases agree with TRBD1. V lost 4 bases and J lost 5; bases outside the gene matches: 19. Per germline, CDR1 SGHNT and CDR2 YYREEE (reference sequence). The CDR3 extends over 18 amino acids.

This rearrangement joins TRBV7-6 to TRBJ2-3, with a possible D match to TRBD2 (7 bases). The germline gives CDR1 SGHVS, CDR2 FNYEAQ. This CDR3 has 18 amino acids. Deletions cut 1 base from V and 5 bases from J, with 22 bases between. The CDR3 DNA reads as TGTGCCAGCAGCTTAGAGGTGGGACGGGGGGCCGGGGAAGATACGCAGTATTTT. Protein: CASSLEVGRGAGEDTQYF.

About this clone itself: A junction end diverges from the germline sequence, so it may reflect a read error. The chain uses TRBV5-6 and TRBJ1-5; D remains ambiguous. Germline V CDR1 and CDR2: SGHDT, YYEEEE. The CDR3 has 15 amino acids. CDR3 region: CASSLGGQFNQPQHF. The CDR3 bases are TGTGCCAGCAGTTTGGGAGGGCAGTTCAATCAGCCCCAGCATTTT.

This clone was picked up one time. This sequence joins TRBV5-1 and TRBJ2-7, with 13 bases aligning to TRBD2. CDR3 length: 15 residues. J lost 3 bases, V lost 1 base, and 1 base had no gene match. CDR1 SGHRS and CDR2 YFSETQ come from the germline V gene. The CDR3 nucleotides are TGCGCCAGCAGCTTGACTAGCGGGAGGGGCTACGAGCAGTACTTC. Residues: CASSLTSGRGYEQYF.

CDR3 amino acids: CASEALAGVEEQFF. The DNA for the CDR3 is TGTGCCAGCGAGGCACTAGCGGGAGTGGAGGAGCAGTTCTTC. The chain uses TRBV27 and TRBJ2-1, with 11 bases matching TRBD2. Germline assignment: CDR1 MNHEY and CDR2 SMNVEV (reference sequence). With V trimmed by 8 bases and J by 10 bases, 10 bases remained unmatched. The CDR3 extends over 14 amino acids.

This clone was detected once. DNA of the CDR3: TGTGCCAGCATCTTCCGGACAGGAAACACTGAAGCTTTCTTT. Translation gives CASIFRTGNTEAFF. The chain joins TRBV28 to TRBJ1-1, with 7 bases that match TRBD1. V shed 7 bases and J 2 bases; nucleotides not matched to a gene: 7. In germline, CDR1 is MDHEN, CDR2 SYDVKM. The CDR3 is 14 residues long.

The genes are TRBV5-1 and TRBJ2-1; 9 bases line up with TRBD2. This CDR3 has 16 amino acids. The ends lost 2 bases at V and 3 bases at J; junction bases unmatched: 6. Per germline, CDR1 SGHRS and CDR2 YFSETQ. The CDR3 sequence is CASSFFQTSGYNEQFF. As DNA, the CDR3 is TGCGCCAGCAGCTTCTTTCAGACTAGCGGCTACAATGAGCAGTTCTTC.

The V and J genes are TRBV27 and TRBJ2-1; 7 nucleotides match TRBD2. The CDR3 spans 14 residues. The V gene end was trimmed by 0 bases and the J gene end by 4 bases; junction bases not matched to a gene: 0. Germline assignment: CDR1 MNHEY and CDR2 SMNVEV (reference sequence). The DNA of the CDR3 is TGTGCCAGCAGTTTATCGGGGGGGTACAATGAGCAGTTCTTC. Its translation is CASSLSGGYNEQFF.

This clone was seen just once. Written as DNA, the CDR3 is TGTGCCAGCTCTCTAGTCCCCTCCAGCGAGCAGTACTTC. Residues: CASSLVPSSEQYF. The V call is TRBV28, the J call TRBJ2-7; D remains ambiguous. V dropped 8 bases and J dropped 6 bases, with 17 bases sitting between them. Per the germline V gene, CDR1 is MDHEN and CDR2 is SYDVKM. This CDR3 contains 13 residues.

The chain uses TRBV11-3 and TRBJ1-6; D may be TRBD1 (6 bases). V shed 6 bases and J shed 6 bases, with 18 bases lying between them. CDR3 size: 16 residues. Germline CDR1 is SGHNT and CDR2 is YENEEA. As DNA, the CDR3 is TGTGCCAGCAGTTTGTTAACGGGACATACTAATTCACCCCTCCACTTT. Translated, it gives CASSLLTGHTNSPLHF.

This clone was detected only a few times. Here the CDR3 reads CAIRSTQGAYNEQFF. The CDR3 DNA reads as TGTGCCATCCGATCAACGCAGGGGGCTTACAATGAGCAGTTCTTC. The chain links TRBV7-9 to TRBJ2-1; TRBD1 agrees at 8 bases. CDR3 length: 15 amino acids. V shed 10 bases and J 4 bases; nucleotides not matched to a gene: 12. Germline V gene data show CDR1 as SEHNR and CDR2 as FQNEAQ (reference sequence).